The 22 T cell receptor beta chains listed next were all sequenced from one sample in a study of OX40 agonist ivuxolimab in advanced cancers. This table comes from immunoSEQ multiplex PCR, and its TCRdb copy is limited to in-frame clones, with some not included. The sample holds fewer than 25,000 clones, 85% to 90% seen once. The sequences come from CD4+ or CD8+ T cells sorted from blood, collected in a trial of the OX40 agonist ivuxolimab. The receptor set was obtained from an adult with an advanced solid tumor such as melanoma, head and neck, liver or kidney cancer.

The chain carries TRBV6-5 and TRBJ1-1; D remains ambiguous. V lost 3 bases to trimming and J lost 0 bases, with 8 bases between them. There are 14 residues in the CDR3. CDR1 is MNHEY and CDR2 is SVGAGI in the germline V gene. The CDR3 spells CASSYYSVNTEAFF. The CDR3 DNA sequence: TGTGCCAGCAGTTATTATTCCGTGAACACTGAAGCTTTCTTT.

This chain uses TRBV6-6 with TRBJ2-5, with unresolved D. CDR1 and CDR2 (germline): MNHNY, SVGAGI (reference sequence). Trimming cost V 0 bases and J 5 bases, with 4 bases left between them. The CDR3 is made up of 12 amino acids. This chain's CDR3 is CASSYSWETQYF. The DNA of the CDR3 is TGTGCCAGCAGTTACTCGTGGGAGACCCAGTACTTC.

J is TRBJ1-1 and V is TRBV11-2; D gene unclear. CDR3 length: 15 amino acids. V shed 0 bases and J shed 4 bases, with 12 bases lying between them. From germline, CDR1 is SGHAT and CDR2 FQNNGV. The CDR3 coding sequence is TGTGCCAGCAGCTTAGATCCCGGGCCGGTCACTGAAGCTTTCTTT. Amino acid sequence: CASSLDPGPVTEAFF.

This clone was counted only a few times. The chain is built from TRBV7-9 and TRBJ1-1; D gene unclear. The CDR3 spans 11 residues. Trimming stripped 8 bases from V and 4 bases from J, with 8 bases between. Per the germline V gene, CDR1 is SEHNR and CDR2 is FQNEAQ (reference sequence). The CDR3 coding sequence is TGTGCCAGCGAGGAGAGCACTGAAGCTTTCTTT. Its protein product is CASEESTEAFF.

The CDR3 reads CASSEARTSGRSNEQFF. CDR3 sequence (DNA): TGCGCCAGCAGTGAGGCTCGCACTAGCGGGAGGAGTAATGAGCAGTTCTTC. The V call is TRBV10-1, the J call TRBJ2-1; 12 bases fit TRBD2. V trimming: 2 bases; J trimming: 7 bases; junction bases outside the gene matches: 9. Germline-derived CDR1 and CDR2 are WNHNN and SYGVQD (reference sequence). The CDR3 has 17 amino acids.

The chain combines TRBV5-4 with TRBJ1-3; D is unresolved. Germline CDR1 SGHNT, CDR2 YYREEE (reference sequence). Trimming took off 4 bases at V and 0 bases at J, with 8 bases between the two ends. The CDR3 covers 14 residues. The CDR3 sequence is CASSTHTSGNTIYF. In nucleotides, the CDR3 is TGTGCCAGCAGCACTCACACCTCTGGAAACACCATATATTTT. The full variable domain, in which reference TRBV5-4 and TRBJ1-3 provide the parts outside the CDR3, is ETGVTQSPTHLIKTRGQQVTLRCSSQSGHNTVSWYQQALGQGPQFIFQYYREEENGRGNFPPRFSGLQFPNYSSELNVNALELDDSALYLCASSTHTSGNTIYFGEGSWLTVV.

The rearrangement links TRBV15 to TRBJ2-7, with 10 bases that match TRBD2. This CDR3 is built from 16 residues. CDR1 is LNHNV, CDR2 YYDKDF, per germline (reference sequence). V shed 3 bases, J shed 2 bases, and the junction held 7 bases outside the gene matches. CDR3 protein: CATSSSLAGVAYEQYF. The CDR3 region has the DNA TGTGCCACCAGCAGTAGTCTAGCGGGAGTAGCCTACGAGCAGTACTTC. The variable domain in full, with the rest retrieved from reference TRBV15 and TRBJ2-7, is DAMVIQNPRYQVTQFGKPVTLSCSQTLNHNVMYWYQQKSSQAPKLLFHYYDKDFNNEADTPDNFQSRRPNTSFCFLDIRSPGLGDTAMYLCATSSSLAGVAYEQYFGPGTRLTVT.

This clone was detected only once. The rearrangement links TRBV11-2 to TRBJ2-5; weak D call: TRBD1 (5 bases). Germline loops: CDR1 SGHAT, CDR2 FQNNGV. The CDR3 sequence is 16 residues long. V lost 4 bases to trimming and J lost 2 bases, with 17 bases between them. The CDR3 nucleotides are TGTGCCAGCAGCTCCCTGGGGCCTGGATCGCAAGAGACCCAGTACTTC. It codes for CASSSLGPGSQETQYF.

The gene calls are TRBV6-1 and TRBJ2-6, with no clear D. The CDR3 has 17 residues. Between the trimmed V and J ends, which lost 0 bases and 5 bases, there was a span of 14 bases. Germline CDR1 is MNHNS and CDR2 is SASEGT. This CDR3 reads CASSEAGLQSRANVLTF. For the CDR3, the DNA is TGTGCCAGCAGTGAAGCAGGGCTACAAAGTCGGGCCAACGTCCTGACTTTC.

In this sample, this clone turned up once. An end of the junction differs from the germline gene, which may be a read error. The genes are TRBV7-7 and TRBJ2-1; D gene ambiguous. CDR1 and CDR2 from the germline V gene are SSHAT and FNYEAQ (reference sequence). This CDR3 comprises 15 residues. The CDR3 DNA reads TGTGCTAGCAGCTTAGCCCTAAGCTCCTACAATGAGCAGTTCTTC. Encoded protein: CASSLALSSYNEQFF. Complete variable domain (other parts from reference TRBV7-7 and TRBJ2-1): GAGVSQSPRYKVTKRGQDVTLRCDPISSHATLYWYQQALGQGPEFLTYFNYEAQPDKSGLPSDRFSAERPEGSISTLTIQRTEQRDSAMYRCASSLALSSYNEQFFGPGTRLTVL.

The rearrangement links TRBV9 to TRBJ2-1; the D gene is possibly TRBD2 (5 bases). Trimming shortened V by 1 base and J by 7 bases, and 12 bases separated the two germline ends. The germline CDR1 and CDR2 sequences are SGDLS and YYNGEE. This CDR3 is 14 amino acids long. CDR3 DNA: TGTGCCAGCAGCGTATCGTTTCTAGCTAATGAGCAGTTCTTC. This gives the protein CASSVSFLANEQFF.

The J gene is TRBJ2-7, the V gene TRBV7-8; no firm D call. Germline-derived CDR1 and CDR2 are SGHVS and FQNEAQ. This CDR3 spans 12 amino acids. Deletions cut 5 bases from V and 4 bases from J, with 9 bases between. This CDR3 reads CASSRLNYEQYF. The DNA of the CDR3 is TGTGCCAGCAGCCGACTGAATTACGAGCAGTACTTC.

The V and J genes are TRBV14 and TRBJ1-3, with 7 bases identical to TRBD1. The V gene's germline CDR1 is SGHDN and CDR2 FVKESK. This CDR3 is built from 15 residues. The V gene end was trimmed by 1 base and the J gene end by 4 bases; junction bases not matched to a gene: 4. The CDR3 DNA reads as TGTGCCAGCAGCCAAGTGGGGACAGTCGGAAACACCATATATTTT. Translated: CASSQVGTVGNTIYF.

The V gene is TRBV4-1, the J gene TRBJ2-1; 8 bases fit TRBD2. V lost 3 bases to trimming and J lost 10 bases; unmatched junction nucleotides: 11. Germline V gives CDR1 MGHRA, CDR2 YSYEKL. There are 15 residues in the CDR3. The CDR3 reads CASSHPPGGSGEQFF. The DNA of the CDR3 is TGCGCCAGCAGCCACCCTCCGGGAGGGAGCGGGGAGCAGTTCTTC.

This chain connects TRBV2 to TRBJ2-5; 12 bases fit TRBD2. This CDR3 has 16 amino acids. The V gene's germline CDR1 is SNHLY and CDR2 FYNNEI. Germline trimming cut 4 bases from V and 0 bases from J; bases unmatched to any gene: 3. DNA of the CDR3: TGTGCCAGCAGTGTGCTAGCGGGAGGGCACCAAGAGACCCAGTACTTC. Its protein product is CASSVLAGGHQETQYF.

The chain is built from TRBV28 and TRBJ2-7; 13 positions match TRBD2. The CDR3 runs to 14 residues. Per the germline V gene, CDR1 is MDHEN and CDR2 is SYDVKM. V was clipped by 5 bases and J by 7 bases; unmatched bases: 5. Here the CDR3 reads CASSTPGLAGEQYF. As DNA, the CDR3 is TGTGCCAGCAGTACACCGGGACTAGCGGGAGAGCAGTACTTC.

The V call is TRBV7-9, the J call TRBJ2-2; TRBD2 matches 15 bases. After removal of 5 bases from V and 6 bases from J, the junction contained 4 bases not matched to a gene. The CDR3 has 16 residues. Germline CDR1 reads SEHNR; CDR2 reads FQNEAQ (reference sequence). The CDR3, as DNA: TGTGCCAGCAGCGGACTAGCGGGAGGGCCCCCCGGGGAGCTGTTTTTT. Translating it yields CASSGLAGGPPGELFF.

This clone was seen only once. The CDR3 bases are TGTGCCAGTAGTCCGGGACAGGGCCCCTGGGCGGGGACTTACTTC. Translated: CASSPGQGPWAGTYF. V is TRBV19 and J is TRBJ2-7; TRBD1 agrees at 9 bases. The CDR3 totals 15 residues. Germline V gene data show CDR1 as LNHDA and CDR2 as SQIVND (reference sequence). Trimming removed 5 bases from V and 13 bases from J; junction bases left unmatched: 18.

The V and J genes are TRBV7-6 and TRBJ2-1; a possible D gene is TRBD2 (6 bases). This CDR3 region has 16 residues. The germline V gene encodes CDR1 SGHVS and CDR2 FNYEAQ. The V end was cut by 3 bases, the J end by 0 bases, with 12 bases between. CDR3 amino acids: CASSFLGGSSYNEQFF. Written as DNA, the CDR3 is TGTGCCAGCAGCTTCCTTGGGGGGAGCTCCTACAATGAGCAGTTCTTC.

J is TRBJ1-2 and V is TRBV29-1, with D possibly matching TRBD1 (5 bases). The germline V and J ends were trimmed by 5 bases and 0 bases, with 13 bases remaining between them. The CDR3 runs 14 residues. CDR1 and CDR2 (germline): SQVTM, ANQGSEA. The CDR3 DNA is TGCAGCGTTATCGACAGACAAGCTAACTATGGCTACACCTTC. It specifies CSVIDRQANYGYTF.

The chain carries TRBV5-1 and TRBJ2-2; D uncertain. Trimming took 4 bases from V and 2 from J, leaving 12 bases between them. This CDR3 has 15 amino acids. Looked up from germline, CDR1 is SGHRS and CDR2 is YFSETQ. The DNA of the CDR3 is TGCGCCAGCAGCGCTGGACGGAGTAACACCGGGGAGCTGTTTTTT. Amino acid sequence: CASSAGRSNTGELFF.

The table lists this clone with a count of one. This CDR3 reads CASSLAGGPPGELFF. For the CDR3, the DNA is TGTGCCAGCAGCCTAGCGGGAGGGCCCCCCGGGGAGCTGTTTTTT. The chain joins TRBV13 to TRBJ2-2; TRBD2 agrees at 12 bases. Germline V gene data show CDR1 as PRHDT and CDR2 as FYEKMQ (reference sequence). This CDR3 region has 15 residues. V trimming: 5 bases; J trimming: 6 bases; junction bases outside the gene matches: 4.